Only a few counts were recorded for the clone carrying this T cell receptor beta chain. Its specificity is not known. This CDR3 has 12 amino acids. Germline V gene sequence: CDR1 SGHVS, CDR2 FNYEAQ. V lost 5 bases and J 7 bases, leaving 9 bases between the germline ends. The TCR beta libraries were generated through quantitative 5'-RACE incorporating molecular barcodes. TCRdb fed the 5' RACE reads into MiXCR, producing one record per CDR3 protein. The sample shows around 28,000 distinct CDR3 sequences, less than 40% of them seen only once. The entry originates in a study of CD8 T cells in ankylosing spondylitis. Notes on the study in general: As for the disease-linked clones, they showed a CD8+ phenotype and occurred at relatively low frequencies in peripheral blood. Significantly higher representation of disease-linked clones was reported for matched ankylosing spondylitis synovial fluid. A motif in TCR beta, a set of eight or nine highly homologous variants, appeared characteristic of ankylosing spondylitis blood.

Sequencing input: synovial fluid, either unsorted or a sorted T cell fraction (not recorded which). The chain recombines TRBV7-6 with TRBJ2-1; D unresolved. The TCR originated in a male donor with ankylosing spondylitis. CDR3 region: CASSPNGNEQFF. In nucleotides, the CDR3 is TGTGCCAGCAGCCCGAACGGTAATGAGCAGTTCTTC.